This TCR beta chain is from a study of blood T cell repertoires in COVID-19. Overall study: From the United States, Italy and Spain came samples of acute and convalescent COVID-19. The cDNA or gDNA used as material had been derived from T cells, B-cell-depleted T cells, or PBMCs.

Per the original data handling: Reference gene primer amplification in the assay estimated nucleated cell counts. Profiling relied on immunoSEQ multiplex PCR, and the TCRdb table lists in-frame clones only, not all of them. D and trimming were read from the DNA, whereas the V and J calls and clone size are those reported in that table. Counted here are almost 200,000 clones, approximately 87% occurring once; the ten biggest clones make up 0.7% to 0.85%. This clone was found a few times. V lost 4 bases, J lost 4 bases, and 11 bases lay in between. CDR1 and CDR2 (germline): SNHLY, FYNNEI. The length of the CDR3 is 14 residues.

The chain has TRBV2 and TRBJ1-3, with D perhaps matching TRBD1 (6 bases). The sequence came from a woman aged 70 to 79 with acute or convalescent COVID-19. Sequencing was performed on peripheral blood. For the CDR3, the DNA is TGTGCCAGCAGTGCGGGGGGCGGCGGAAACACCATATATTTT. Its protein product is CASSAGGGGNTIYF. Complete variable domain (other parts from reference TRBV2 and TRBJ1-3): EPEVTQTPSHQVTQMGQEVILRCVPISNHLYFYWYRQILGQKVEFLVSFYNNEISEKSEIFDDQFSVERPDGSNFTLKIRSTKLEDSAMYFCASSAGGGGNTIYFGEGSWLTVV.